What follows are 4 T cell receptor beta chains derived from one specimen sequenced in a study of blood T cell repertoires in COVID-19. Measured with immunoSEQ multiplex PCR; TCRdb has only the in-frame clones, and not every one. Found here are about 160,000 clones, 85% to 95% of them singletons; the top ten hold roughly 5%. The sample was peripheral blood. These receptors came from a woman aged 50 to 60 with acute or convalescent COVID-19.

On this clone: Other DNA sequences of this sample code for an identical CDR3. The rearrangement joins TRBV18 to TRBJ2-7, with a weak D call TRBD2 (5 bases). Trimming left V 2 bases short and J 2 bases short, with 7 bases between. This CDR3 has 13 amino acids. Germline V gene lookup returns CDR1 KGHSH and CDR2 LQKENI. CDR3 in amino acids: CASSPGSAYEQYF. The CDR3 DNA sequence: TGTGCCAGCTCACCAGGGAGCGCCTACGAGCAGTACTTC.

In DNA, the CDR3 is TGCGCCAGCAGTCATACGGGGTTAGGGGAGACCCAGTACTTC. Its translation: CASSHTGLGETQYF. The genes are TRBV4-1 and TRBJ2-5, with a tentative D call TRBD2 (5 bases). This CDR3 comprises 14 residues. The V end lost 6 bases, the J end lost 5 bases, and 16 bases lay between the germline ends. CDR1 is MGHRA, CDR2 YSYEKL, per germline.

The rearrangement links TRBV27 to TRBJ2-7; 9 bases match TRBD1. The CDR3 has 14 residues. CDR1 MNHEY and CDR2 SMNVEV come from the germline V gene (reference sequence). V gave up 3 bases and J gave up 2 bases; unmatched junction bases: 2. The CDR3 bases are TGTGCCAGCAGTTTTGGACAGGGGCCCTACGAGCAGTACTTC. Translated, it gives CASSFGQGPYEQYF.

The chain recombines TRBV19 with TRBJ1-1; no clear D gene. Germline V gene sequence: CDR1 LNHDA, CDR2 SQIVND (reference sequence). Trimming left V 3 bases short and J 6 bases short, with 5 bases between. The CDR3 runs to 11 residues. CDR3 DNA sequence: TGTGCCAGTAGTATTGCGGCTGAAGCTTTCTTT. This codes for CASSIAAEAFF. Complete variable domain (other parts from reference TRBV19 and TRBJ1-1): DGGITQSPKYLFRKEGQNVTLSCEQNLNHDAMYWYRQDPGQGLRLIYYSQIVNDFQKGDIAEGYSVSREKKESFPLTVTSAQKNPTAFYLCASSIAAEAFFGQGTRLTVV.